The following is a TCR beta chain sequence with its context. What it recognizes is unknown. The sample comes from a study of response to subunit inactivated influenza vaccine. Study results and limitations: Researchers suggested that each seasonal influenza vaccination recruits few new T cells.

The CDR3 loop spans 15 amino acids. The V gene's germline CDR1 is DFQATT and CDR2 SNEGSKA (reference sequence). The J segment lost 2 bases and the V segment lost 5 bases, leaving 2 bases of the junction unmatched. TCRdb recomputed calls from the RT-PCR reads with MiXCR, one row per CDR3 protein. The repertoire holds about 650,000 distinct CDR3 sequences, 11% to 15% seen once, with about 7.4% in the top ten. The gene calls are TRBV20-1 and TRBJ2-3; 15 bases are shared with TRBD2. This sequence originates from a man aged 50 to 59 who received an inactivated influenza vaccine. The material sequenced was PBMCs from blood, taken 14 days before vaccination. In nucleotides, the CDR3 is TGCAGTGCTCGGACTAGCGGGAGGGCCACAGATACGCAGTATTTT. As protein: CSARTSGRATDTQYF.